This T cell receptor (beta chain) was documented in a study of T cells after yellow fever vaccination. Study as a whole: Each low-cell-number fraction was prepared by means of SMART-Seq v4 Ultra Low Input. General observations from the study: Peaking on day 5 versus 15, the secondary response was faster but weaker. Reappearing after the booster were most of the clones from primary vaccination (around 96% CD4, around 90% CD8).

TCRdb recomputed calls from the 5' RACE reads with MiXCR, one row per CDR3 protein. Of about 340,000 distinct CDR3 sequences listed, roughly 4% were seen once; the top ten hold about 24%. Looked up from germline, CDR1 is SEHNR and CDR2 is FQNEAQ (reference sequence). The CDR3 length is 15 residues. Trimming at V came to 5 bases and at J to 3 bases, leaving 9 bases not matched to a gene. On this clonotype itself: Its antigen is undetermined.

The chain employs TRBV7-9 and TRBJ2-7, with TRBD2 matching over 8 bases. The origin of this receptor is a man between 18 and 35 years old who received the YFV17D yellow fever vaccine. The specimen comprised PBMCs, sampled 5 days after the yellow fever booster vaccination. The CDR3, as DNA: TGTGCCAGCAGCCCCGGGACTAGTGATGACTACGAGCAGTACTTC. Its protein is CASSPGTSDDYEQYF.